This T cell receptor (beta chain) stems from a study of vaccination effects on CD4 cells after COVID-19. Study summary: Post-vaccine specimens arrived a median 72 days past the second dose.

The germline V gene has CDR1 MGHRA and CDR2 YSYEKL. With 2 bases clipped from V and 2 bases from J, the junction kept 1 base outside the gene matches. The CDR3 totals 15 residues. Notes on the study in general: Clones of infection and vaccine origin contracted markedly late after vaccination.

Upon completion of more than eight days in culture, CD4+ T cells were isolated. Each participant was given two doses of one vaccine (BNT162b2 or mRNA-1273). The healthy vaccine recipients, who had no prior SARS-CoV-2 infection, showed negative nucleocapsid antibodies. Produced via immunoSEQ multiplex PCR; TCRdb's table is partial and in-frame only. The sample consists of approximately 70,000 clones, approximately 73% of them appearing once. As to this clone: Its antigen is not identified.

The sample in question was CD4+ T cells from PBMCs cultured without peptide, obtained after COVID-19 vaccination. The chain joins TRBV4-1 to TRBJ1-3; 9 positions match TRBD1. The source of this sequence is a human donor who received a COVID-19 vaccine. The CDR3 DNA reads as TGCGCCAGCAGCCAAAGGACAGGGGCTGGAAACACCATATATTTT. As protein: CASSQRTGAGNTIYF.